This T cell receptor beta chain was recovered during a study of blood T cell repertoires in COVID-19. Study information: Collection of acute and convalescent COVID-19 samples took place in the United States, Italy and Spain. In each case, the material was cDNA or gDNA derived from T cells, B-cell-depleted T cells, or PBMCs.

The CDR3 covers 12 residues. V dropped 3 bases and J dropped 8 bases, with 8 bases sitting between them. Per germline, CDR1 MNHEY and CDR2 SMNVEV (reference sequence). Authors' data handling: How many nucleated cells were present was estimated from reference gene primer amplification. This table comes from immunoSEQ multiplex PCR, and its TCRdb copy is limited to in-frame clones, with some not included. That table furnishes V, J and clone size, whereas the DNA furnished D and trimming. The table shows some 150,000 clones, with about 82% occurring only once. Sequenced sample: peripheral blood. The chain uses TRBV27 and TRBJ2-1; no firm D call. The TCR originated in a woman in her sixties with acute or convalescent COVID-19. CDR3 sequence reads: CASSLSRDEQFF. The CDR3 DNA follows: TGTGCCAGCAGTTTGAGCCGGGATGAGCAGTTCTTC.